The rows below give T cell receptor beta chains drawn from one sample of a study of T cell responses to AZD1222 COVID-19 vaccine. Only in-frame clones appear in the TCRdb table, and some are missing; sequencing was by immunoSEQ multiplex PCR. The data contain over 150,000 clones, about nine tenths of them singletons. The sample in question was peripheral blood, obtained on day 0 of AZD1222 vaccination. The receptors originated from an adult in good health. CDR3s include the opening cysteine and the closing phenylalanine or tryptophan. The D gene is left open where the match is weak. Rows give clone size only sometimes, using once, few, many, or a class for an expanded clone.

TRBJ1-1 NA TRBV5-4 TRBD1 CASSFPQGDYTEAFF TGTGCCAGCAGTTTCCCCCAGGGGGATTACACTGAAGCTTTCTTT
TRBJ2-7 NA TRBV19 TRBD1 CASTTGTGNYEQYF TGTGCCAGCACAACCGGGACAGGGAACTACGAGCAGTACTTC
TRBJ1-5 NA TRBV12-3/TRBV12-4 NA CASSLTDRQPQHF TGTGCCAGCAGTCTTACGGACCGTCAGCCCCAGCATTTT
TRBJ2-5 NA TRBV7-7 TRBD2 CASSSAGAGGETQYF TGTGCTAGCAGCTCCGCCGGGGCGGGGGGGGAGACCCAGTACTTC
TRBJ1-1 NA TRBV4-1 NA CASKMGGGNTEAFF TGCGCCAGCAAGATGGGGGGAGGGAACACTGAAGCTTTCTTT
TRBJ1-4 NA TRBV5-4 NA CASSLGGALEEKLFF TGTGCCAGCAGCTTGGGAGGGGCGCTGGAAGAAAAACTGTTTTTT
TRBJ2-4 NA TRBV4-2 TRBD2 CASSQVTSGGPGNIQYF TGTGCCAGCAGCCAAGTGACTAGCGGGGGGCCTGGGAACATTCAGTACTTC
TRBJ1-2 NA TRBV3-1/TRBV3-2 TRBD1 CASSPSRGPYGYTF TGTGCCAGCAGCCCAAGCAGGGGGCCTTATGGCTACACCTTC
TRBJ1-2 NA TRBV6-5 NA CASRDITNYGYTF TGTGCCAGCAGGGACATAACTAACTATGGCTACACCTTC
TRBJ2-1 once TRBV6-5 NA CASSHSGEQFF TGTGCCAGCAGCCACTCCGGGGAGCAGTTCTTC
TRBJ2-7 NA TRBV6-5 TRBD2 CASEQNRGGMYEQYF TGTGCCAGCGAGCAAAATCGGGGAGGGATGTACGAGCAGTACTTC
TRBJ1-2 NA TRBV5-1 NA CASSSSAGHASYGYTF TGCGCCAGCAGCTCGTCAGCGGGACATGCTAGCTATGGCTACACCTTC
TRBJ1-5 few TRBV28 NA CASTPAGGARQPQHF TGTGCCAGCACCCCTGCCGGAGGAGCACGTCAGCCCCAGCATTTT